Below are 27 T cell receptor beta chains sequenced from a single sample in a study of OX40 agonist ivuxolimab in advanced cancers. Libraries were built with the immunoSEQ multiplex PCR assay. In TCRdb, the immuneACCESS table is reduced to in-frame sequences with V and J assigned. These tables do not hold every clone; where another copy was compared, an unresolved V gene accounts for under half, and the others remain unexplained. This sample has around 67,000 clones in its table, and roughly nine tenths of those were observed once. Clones ranked in the top ten supply 2% to 2.5% of the sample. The sequencing used CD4+ or CD8+ T cells sorted from blood, collected in a trial of the OX40 agonist ivuxolimab. These receptors were collected from an adult with an advanced solid tumor such as melanoma, head and neck, liver or kidney cancer.

In DNA form, the CDR3 reads TGTGCCACCAAACTAGTGTTCCTCACAGATACGCAGTATTTT. Amino acids: CATKLVFLTDTQYF. The J gene is TRBJ2-3, the V gene TRBV19; D may be TRBD2 (5 bases). The CDR3 loop spans 14 amino acids. In germline, CDR1 is LNHDA, CDR2 SQIVND (reference sequence). Between the trimmed V and J ends, which lost 10 bases and 2 bases, there was a span of 16 bases.

V gene TRBV7-9 combines with J gene TRBJ2-5; D not resolved. This CDR3 contains 14 residues. Trimming removed 2 bases at V and 4 bases at J, with 11 bases between. Germline lookup yields CDR1 SEHNR and CDR2 FQNEAQ (reference sequence). The CDR3 loop reads CASSLTAERETQYF. DNA of the CDR3: TGTGCCAGCAGCTTAACGGCGGAAAGAGAGACCCAGTACTTC.

The chain combines TRBV6-5 with TRBJ2-6, with D possibly matching TRBD2 (5 bases). This CDR3 has 15 residues. Germline V gene lookup returns CDR1 MNHEY and CDR2 SVGAGI. The germline V and J ends were trimmed by 5 bases and 0 bases, with 8 bases remaining between them. CDR3 nucleotides: TGTGCCAGCAGTCTCCGGGGCTCTGGGGCCAACGTCCTGACTTTC. As protein: CASSLRGSGANVLTF.

The J gene is TRBJ2-5, the V gene TRBV28; maybe TRBD1 (5 bases). There are 15 residues in the CDR3. With 6 bases removed from V and 2 bases from J, the gap between germline ends came to 16 bases. CDR1 is MDHEN, CDR2 SYDVKM, per germline. The CDR3 region is CASRKLDRAQETQYF. For the CDR3, the DNA is TGTGCCAGCAGAAAGCTCGACAGAGCTCAAGAGACCCAGTACTTC.

The chain uses TRBV29-1 and TRBJ1-2, with 10 nucleotides matching TRBD1. The CDR3 sequence is 13 residues long. Germline CDR1 SQVTM, CDR2 ANQGSEA. The trim removed 4 bases at V and 3 bases at J, leaving 2 bases unmatched. CDR3 amino acids: CSVGDRGDYGYTF. The CDR3 nucleotides are TGCAGCGTTGGGGACAGGGGTGACTATGGCTACACCTTC. Based on the CDR3 plus reference TRBV29-1 and TRBJ1-2, the full variable domain is SAVISQKPSRDICQRGTSLTIQCQVDSQVTMMFWYRQQPGQSLTLIATANQGSEATYESGFVIDKFPISRPNLTFSTLTVSNMSPEDSSIYLCSVGDRGDYGYTFGSGTRLTVV.

J is TRBJ2-3 and V is TRBV7-9; D is undetermined. Per germline, CDR1 SEHNR and CDR2 FQNEAQ (reference sequence). The V and J ends lost 7 bases and 7 bases respectively, with 9 bases between them. The CDR3 has 11 amino acids. The CDR3 sequence: CASTFDNTQYF. CDR3 DNA: TGTGCCAGCACCTTCGATAATACGCAGTATTTT.

This sequence joins TRBV5-1 and TRBJ2-1; 10 positions match TRBD2. Germline trimming cut 1 base from V and 7 bases from J; bases unmatched to any gene: 5. Germline V gene sequence: CDR1 SGHRS, CDR2 YFSETQ. This CDR3 comprises 15 residues. CDR3 coding DNA: TGCGCCAGCAGCTTGACTAGCGGGGTTGGAAATGAGCAGTTCTTC. Translation: CASSLTSGVGNEQFF.

The chain has TRBV28 and TRBJ1-1, with a possible D match to TRBD1 (5 bases). Between the trimmed V and J ends, which lost 7 bases and 7 bases, there was a span of 19 bases. The CDR3 spans 14 residues. Germline CDR1 reads MDHEN; CDR2 reads SYDVKM. CDR3 region: CASTRREARNEAFF. The CDR3 coding sequence is TGTGCCAGCACCCGCAGGGAGGCCAGAAATGAAGCTTTCTTT.

The V gene is TRBV11-2, the J gene TRBJ2-3, with unresolved D. Germline loops: CDR1 SGHAT, CDR2 FQNNGV. This CDR3 contains 14 residues. The germline V and J ends were trimmed by 4 bases and 0 bases, with 8 bases remaining between them. This CDR3 reads CASSSYSSTDTQYF. The CDR3 coding sequence is TGTGCCAGCAGCTCGTATTCAAGCACAGATACGCAGTATTTT.

The CDR3 spells CASSPRGRYNSPLHF. The CDR3 bases are TGTGCCAGCAGTCCCCGGGGCCGCTATAATTCACCCCTCCACTTT. The V gene is TRBV27, the J gene TRBJ1-6; D perhaps matches TRBD1 (5 bases). This CDR3 has 15 amino acids. V lost 5 bases and J 3 bases, leaving 11 bases between the germline ends. In germline, CDR1 is MNHEY, CDR2 SMNVEV (reference sequence).

A few counts support this clone. The rearrangement links TRBV18 to TRBJ1-1; D perhaps matches TRBD1 (5 bases). Per germline, CDR1 KGHSH and CDR2 LQKENI. This CDR3 region has 12 residues. Trimming took off 3 bases at V and 11 bases at J, with 13 bases between the two ends. The CDR3 sequence is CASSPQGVAAFF. The CDR3, as DNA: TGTGCCAGCTCACCTCAAGGGGTGGCTGCTTTCTTT.

The chain carries TRBV6-1 and TRBJ2-3, with 10 bases matching TRBD2. J was trimmed by 2 bases and V by 6 bases; bases with no gene match: 8. CDR1 MNHNS and CDR2 SASEGT come from the germline V gene. CDR3 length: 16 residues. Here the CDR3 DNA reads TGTGCCAGCAGAGAATATACTAGCGGGGTCACAGATACGCAGTATTTT. Amino acid sequence: CASREYTSGVTDTQYF.

This chain connects TRBV5-4 to TRBJ2-7, with D tentatively TRBD1 or TRBD2 (5 bases each). The CDR3 is 12 amino acids. CDR1 is SGHNT, CDR2 YYREEE, per germline (reference sequence). Deletions cut 4 bases from V and 4 bases from J, with 9 bases between. For the CDR3, the DNA is TGTGCCAGCAGCCGGGGCCAATACGAGCAGTACTTC. As protein: CASSRGQYEQYF.

The chain uses TRBV21-1 and TRBJ2-7; the table's D call, TRBD1, was not checked against the DNA. TRBV21-1 is termed a pseudogene. The CDR3 is made up of 13 amino acids. The CDR3 sequence: CASSGTVLYEQYF. The CDR3 nucleotides are TGTGCCAGCTCCGGGACAGTTCTCTACGAGCAGTACTTC.

The chain links TRBV5-3 to TRBJ1-5; possible D gene TRBD1, 5 bases. TRBV5-3 is known as an ORF, though its function is uncertain. The CDR3 contains 17 residues. Trimming cost V 4 bases and J 0 bases, with 17 bases left between them. Here the CDR3 DNA reads TGTGCCAGAAGCCACGGGACGGCTCCAAATAGCAATCAGCCCCAGCATTTT. It translates to CARSHGTAPNSNQPQHF.

The chain combines TRBV2 with TRBJ1-2, with 8 positions matching TRBD1. CDR1 is SNHLY, CDR2 FYNNEI, per germline. The CDR3 consists of 15 residues. Germline trimming cut 4 bases from V and 0 bases from J; bases unmatched to any gene: 4. This chain's CDR3 is CASSVGGQANYGYTF. The CDR3 coding sequence is TGTGCCAGCAGTGTTGGGGGACAGGCTAACTATGGCTACACCTTC.

The J gene is TRBJ1-2, the V gene TRBV28, with D unclear. V was pared by 4 bases and J by 1 base, with 10 bases between. Germline CDR1 reads MDHEN; CDR2 reads SYDVKM. The length of the CDR3 is 14 residues. CDR3 loop: CASSYGRLNYGYTF. The CDR3 DNA is TGTGCCAGCAGTTACGGACGGCTTAACTATGGCTACACCTTC.

The chain has TRBV7-6 and TRBJ2-5; TRBD2 matches at 8 bases. From germline, CDR1 is SGHVS and CDR2 FNYEAQ. The ends lost 2 bases at V and 2 bases at J; junction bases unmatched: 10. This CDR3 is 17 amino acids long. The CDR3 sequence is CASSLMVGAGGQETQYF. The CDR3 DNA reads as TGTGCCAGCAGCTTAATGGTCGGGGCGGGGGGACAAGAGACCCAGTACTTC.

The genes are TRBV19 and TRBJ2-1; possibly TRBD2 for D (7 bases). Looked up from germline, CDR1 is LNHDA and CDR2 is SQIVND (reference sequence). V lost 4 bases and J 7 bases, leaving 17 bases between the germline ends. The CDR3 consists of 15 residues. CDR3 in DNA: TGTGCCAGTAGTACCTTGGGGGGAGGGGGTAATGAGCAGTTCTTC. Amino acids: CASSTLGGGGNEQFF. Variable domain in full (rest from reference TRBV19 and TRBJ2-1): DGGITQSPKYLFRKEGQNVTLSCEQNLNHDAMYWYRQDPGQGLRLIYYSQIVNDFQKGDIAEGYSVSREKKESFPLTVTSAQKNPTAFYLCASSTLGGGGNEQFFGPGTRLTVL.

This clone has a handful of counts. The CDR3 region is CAIYRDGGLHEQYF. The DNA for the CDR3 is TGCGCCATATATCGGGACGGGGGATTGCACGAGCAGTACTTC. The gene calls are TRBV23-1 and TRBJ2-7; weak D call: TRBD2 (6 bases). TRBV23-1 qualifies as an ORF whose function is uncertain. This CDR3 comprises 14 residues. Trimming removed 10 bases from V and 5 bases from J, with 21 bases in between.

This clone was observed once. In nucleotides, the CDR3 is TGTGCCACCAGCAGAGTTATTGGTGTCCGTACGCAGTATTTT. Residues: CATSRVIGVRTQYF. V gene TRBV15 combines with J gene TRBJ2-3; D gene uncertain. The CDR3 totals 14 residues. Deletions cut 1 base from V and 8 bases from J, with 13 bases between. Germline values: CDR1 LNHNV, CDR2 YYDKDF (reference sequence).

This clone was recorded only once. V usage is TRBV5-6 and J usage is TRBJ1-1; a weak D match, TRBD1 (5 bases). Germline CDR1 is SGHDT and CDR2 is YYEEEE. This CDR3 region has 17 residues. The V and J ends lost 4 bases and 0 bases respectively, with 19 bases between them. The CDR3 DNA reads as TGTGCCAGCAGCCCGGGACCGCTCACCCTAATGAACACTGAAGCTTTCTTT. Translating gives CASSPGPLTLMNTEAFF. Full variable domain (missing parts from reference TRBV5-6 and TRBJ1-1): DAGVTQSPTHLIKTRGQQVTLRCSPKSGHDTVSWYQQALGQGPQFIFQYYEEEERQRGNFPDRFSGHQFPNYSSELNVNALLLGDSALYLCASSPGPLTLMNTEAFFGQGTRLTVV.

The chain has TRBV19 and TRBJ2-1, with 7 nucleotides matching TRBD2. The CDR3 is 14 amino acids. Germline V lookup: CDR1 LNHDA, CDR2 SQIVND (reference sequence). V shed 6 bases, J shed 3 bases, and the junction held 5 bases outside the gene matches. The CDR3 DNA is TGTGCCAGTAGGCGGAGCGGGGACTACAATGAGCAGTTCTTC. Translating gives CASRRSGDYNEQFF.

This rearrangement joins TRBV7-2 to TRBJ2-4, with a weak D call TRBD1 (6 bases). The CDR3 extends over 13 amino acids. The V end was cut by 2 bases, the J end by 6 bases, with 8 bases between. Germline CDR1 reads SGHTA; CDR2 reads FQGNSA. For the CDR3, the DNA is TGTGCCAGCAGCTTACCGGACAGAAACATTCAGTACTTC. As protein: CASSLPDRNIQYF.

The chain is built from TRBV5-1 and TRBJ2-6; tentative D call: TRBD1 (5 bases). The CDR3 has 15 amino acids. V was shortened by 0 bases and J by 2 bases, with 6 bases between the two germline ends. Germline-derived CDR1 and CDR2 are SGHRS and YFSETQ. The CDR3 protein is CASSLVGAGANVLTF. The CDR3 region has the DNA TGCGCCAGCAGCTTGGTAGGGGCTGGGGCCAACGTCCTGACTTTC.

The V call is TRBV2, the J call TRBJ2-3; 9 bases are a match to TRBD1. Germline V gives CDR1 SNHLY, CDR2 FYNNEI. Trimming removed 5 bases from V and 2 bases from J; junction bases left unmatched: 5. The CDR3 runs 15 residues. Written as DNA, the CDR3 is TGTGCCAGCAGTTTGGACAGGGGAGCCACAGATACGCAGTATTTT. This codes for CASSLDRGATDTQYF.

The chain is built from TRBV11-2 and TRBJ2-5; 10 bases line up with TRBD1. This CDR3 has 16 residues. Germline lookup yields CDR1 SGHAT and CDR2 FQNNGV. V shed 3 bases, J shed 5 bases, and the junction held 9 bases outside the gene matches. The CDR3 DNA reads TGTGCCAGCAGCTTCCGGGGACAGGGGATGAGGGAGACCCAGTACTTC. The encoded protein is CASSFRGQGMRETQYF.